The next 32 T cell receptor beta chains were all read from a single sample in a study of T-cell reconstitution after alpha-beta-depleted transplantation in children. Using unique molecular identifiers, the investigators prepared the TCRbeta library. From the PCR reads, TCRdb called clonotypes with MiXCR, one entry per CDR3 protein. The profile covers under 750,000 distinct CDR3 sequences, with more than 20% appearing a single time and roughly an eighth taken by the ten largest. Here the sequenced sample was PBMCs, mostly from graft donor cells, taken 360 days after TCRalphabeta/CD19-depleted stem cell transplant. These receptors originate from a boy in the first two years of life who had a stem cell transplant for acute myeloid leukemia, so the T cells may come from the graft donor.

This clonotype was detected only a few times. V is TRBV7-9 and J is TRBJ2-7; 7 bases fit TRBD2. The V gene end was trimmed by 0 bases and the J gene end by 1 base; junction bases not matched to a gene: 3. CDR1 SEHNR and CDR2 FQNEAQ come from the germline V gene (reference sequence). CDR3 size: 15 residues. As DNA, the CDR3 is TGTGCCAGCAGCTTAGCAGCGGGGAGGTCCTACGAGCAGTACTTC. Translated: CASSLAAGRSYEQYF.

CDR3 nucleotides: TGTACCTTCAGTATGGGGGCTTCCACAGATACGCAGTATTTT. It codes for CTFSMGASTDTQYF. J is TRBJ2-3 and V is TRBV3-1, with a tentative D call TRBD1 (6 bases). CDR1 is LGHDT, CDR2 YNNKEL, per germline (reference sequence). CDR3 length: 14 residues.

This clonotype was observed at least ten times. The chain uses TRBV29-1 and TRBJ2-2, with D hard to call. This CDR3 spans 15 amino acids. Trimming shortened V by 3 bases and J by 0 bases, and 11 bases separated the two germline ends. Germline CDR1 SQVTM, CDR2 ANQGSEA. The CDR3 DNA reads TGCAGCGTTGACAACGGGCCCTCGAACACCGGGGAGCTGTTTTTT. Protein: CSVDNGPSNTGELFF.

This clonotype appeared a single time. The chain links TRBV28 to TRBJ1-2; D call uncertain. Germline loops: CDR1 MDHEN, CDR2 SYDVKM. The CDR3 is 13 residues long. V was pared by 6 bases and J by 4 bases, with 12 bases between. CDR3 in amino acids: CASRSFPRYGYTF. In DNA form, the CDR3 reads TGTGCCAGCAGATCATTCCCCCGCTATGGCTACACCTTC.

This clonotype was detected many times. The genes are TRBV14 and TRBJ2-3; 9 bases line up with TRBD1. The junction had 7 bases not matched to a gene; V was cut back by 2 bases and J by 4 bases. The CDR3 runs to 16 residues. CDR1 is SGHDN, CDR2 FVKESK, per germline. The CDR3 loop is CASSQQGQGRADTQYF. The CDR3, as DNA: TGTGCCAGCAGCCAACAAGGACAGGGGCGGGCAGATACGCAGTATTTT. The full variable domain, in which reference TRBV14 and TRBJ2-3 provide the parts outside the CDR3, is EAGVTQFPSHSVIEKGQTVTLRCDPISGHDNLYWYRRVMGKEIKFLLHFVKESKQDESGMPNNRFLAERTGGTYSTLKVQPAELEDSGVYFCASSQQGQGRADTQYFGPGTRLTVL.

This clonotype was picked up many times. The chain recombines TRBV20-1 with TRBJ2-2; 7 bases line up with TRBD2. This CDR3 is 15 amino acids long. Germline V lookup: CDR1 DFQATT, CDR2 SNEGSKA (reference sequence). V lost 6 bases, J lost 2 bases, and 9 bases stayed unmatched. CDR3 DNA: TGCAGTGCGGTTAGACGGGACTACAACACCGGGGAGCTGTTTTTT. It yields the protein CSAVRRDYNTGELFF.

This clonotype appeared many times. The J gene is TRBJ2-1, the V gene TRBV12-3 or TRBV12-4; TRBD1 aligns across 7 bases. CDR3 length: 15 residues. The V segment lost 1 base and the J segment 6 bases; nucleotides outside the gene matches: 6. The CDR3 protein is CASSLEGAGPNEQFF. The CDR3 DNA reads TGTGCCAGCAGTTTAGAGGGGGCAGGGCCCAATGAGCAGTTCTTC.

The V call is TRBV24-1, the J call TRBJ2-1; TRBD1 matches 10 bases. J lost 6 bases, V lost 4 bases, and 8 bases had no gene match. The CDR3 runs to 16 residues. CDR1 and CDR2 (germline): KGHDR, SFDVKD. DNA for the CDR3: TGTGCCACCAGTGAACCCGGGACAGGGGTCCGCAATGAGCAGTTCTTC. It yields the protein CATSEPGTGVRNEQFF.

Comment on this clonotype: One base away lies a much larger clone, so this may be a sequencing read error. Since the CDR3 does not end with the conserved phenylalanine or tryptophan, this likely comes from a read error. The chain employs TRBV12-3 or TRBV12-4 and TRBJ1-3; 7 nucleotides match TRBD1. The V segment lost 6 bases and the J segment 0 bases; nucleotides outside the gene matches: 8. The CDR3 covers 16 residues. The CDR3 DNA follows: TGTGCCAGCAGCCCCCGGACAGGAAACTCTGGAAACACCATATATGTT. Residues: CASSPRTGNSGNTIYV.

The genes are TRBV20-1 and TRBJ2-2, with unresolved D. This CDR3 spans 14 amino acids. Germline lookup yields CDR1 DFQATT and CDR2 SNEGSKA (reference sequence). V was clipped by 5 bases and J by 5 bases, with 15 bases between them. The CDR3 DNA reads TGCAGTGCTCCAGAGGTTGCCAAGACCGGGGAGCTGTTTTTT. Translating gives CSAPEVAKTGELFF.

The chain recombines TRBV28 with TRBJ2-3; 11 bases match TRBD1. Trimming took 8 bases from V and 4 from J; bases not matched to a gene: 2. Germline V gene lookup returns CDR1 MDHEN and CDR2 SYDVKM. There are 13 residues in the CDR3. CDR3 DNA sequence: TGTGCCAGCGCGGGACAGGGGGCAGATACGCAGTATTTT. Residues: CASAGQGADTQYF.

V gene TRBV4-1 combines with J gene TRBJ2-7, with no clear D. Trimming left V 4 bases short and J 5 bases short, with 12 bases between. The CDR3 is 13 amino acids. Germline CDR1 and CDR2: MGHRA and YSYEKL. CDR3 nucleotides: TGCGCCAGCAGCCTAATAGCTGGGGACGAGCAGTACGTC. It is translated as CASSLIAGDEQYV.

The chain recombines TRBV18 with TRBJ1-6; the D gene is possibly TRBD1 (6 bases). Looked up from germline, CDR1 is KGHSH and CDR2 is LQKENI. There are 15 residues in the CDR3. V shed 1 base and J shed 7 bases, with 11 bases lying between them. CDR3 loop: CASSPLQGGNSPLHF. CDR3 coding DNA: TGTGCCAGCTCACCACTACAGGGCGGGAATTCACCCCTCCACTTT.

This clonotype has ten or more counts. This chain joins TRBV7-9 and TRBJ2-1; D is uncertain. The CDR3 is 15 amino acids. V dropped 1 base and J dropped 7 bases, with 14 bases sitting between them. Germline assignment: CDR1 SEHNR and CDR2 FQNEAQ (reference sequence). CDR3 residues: CASSLVAAPGNEQFF. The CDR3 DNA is TGTGCCAGCAGCTTAGTAGCAGCCCCTGGTAATGAGCAGTTCTTC. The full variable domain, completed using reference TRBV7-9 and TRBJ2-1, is DTGVSQNPRHKITKRGQNVTFRCDPISEHNRLYWYRQTLGQGPEFLTYFQNEAQLEKSRLLSDRFSAERPKGSFSTLEIQRTEQGDSAMYLCASSLVAAPGNEQFFGPGTRLTVL.

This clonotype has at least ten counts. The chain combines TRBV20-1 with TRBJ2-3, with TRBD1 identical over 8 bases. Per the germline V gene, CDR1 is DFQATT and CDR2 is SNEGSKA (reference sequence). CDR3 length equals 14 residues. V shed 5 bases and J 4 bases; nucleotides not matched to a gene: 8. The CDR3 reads CSASGQASSDTQYF. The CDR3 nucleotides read TGCAGTGCTTCGGGACAGGCCAGCTCAGATACGCAGTATTTT.

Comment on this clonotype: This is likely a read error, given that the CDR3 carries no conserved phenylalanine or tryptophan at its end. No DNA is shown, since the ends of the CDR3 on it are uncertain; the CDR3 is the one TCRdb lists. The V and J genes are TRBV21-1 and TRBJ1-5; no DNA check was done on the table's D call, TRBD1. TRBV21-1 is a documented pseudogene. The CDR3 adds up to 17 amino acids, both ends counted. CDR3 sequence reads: CASSLRQGLNSNQPQHL.

Written as DNA, the CDR3 is TGCGCCAGCAGCCGCAACCGTGGAGGGGGAATACATGGCTACACCTTC. Amino acids: CASSRNRGGGIHGYTF. V and J are TRBV4-1 and TRBJ1-2; D is possibly TRBD1 (6 bases). The germline V gene encodes CDR1 MGHRA and CDR2 YSYEKL. V was cut by 4 bases and J by 6 bases, with 21 bases left in between. The CDR3 is 16 amino acids.

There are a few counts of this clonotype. The CDR3 loop is CASSPSGHIQNTEAFF. The CDR3 DNA follows: TGTGCCAGCTCACCGTCCGGACATATCCAGAACACTGAAGCTTTCTTT. The chain joins TRBV18 to TRBJ1-1, with a possible D match to TRBD1 (5 bases). CDR1 KGHSH and CDR2 LQKENI come from the germline V gene. V was trimmed by 3 bases and J by 1 base, leaving 15 bases between them. This CDR3 has 16 amino acids.

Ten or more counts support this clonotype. CDR3 sequence reads: CASNGGGNEKLFF. DNA of the CDR3: TGCGCCAGCAATGGGGGCGGGAATGAAAAACTGTTTTTT. The chain carries TRBV5-1 and TRBJ1-4; D possibly corresponds to TRBD1 (6 bases). Germline CDR1 SGHRS, CDR2 YFSETQ. V lost 6 bases to trimming and J lost 5 bases, with 11 bases between them. This CDR3 comprises 13 residues. The full variable domain, its missing parts supplied by reference TRBV5-1 and TRBJ1-4, is KAGVTQTPRYLIKTRGQQVTLSCSPISGHRSVSWYQQTPGQGLQFLFEYFSETQRNKGNFPGRFSGRQFSNSRSEMNVSTLELGDSALYLCASNGGGNEKLFFGSGTQLSVL.

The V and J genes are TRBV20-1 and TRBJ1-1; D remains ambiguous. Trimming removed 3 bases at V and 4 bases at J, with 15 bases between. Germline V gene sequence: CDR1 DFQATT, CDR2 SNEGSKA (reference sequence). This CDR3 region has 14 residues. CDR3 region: CSASGRQIVTEAFF. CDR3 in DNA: TGCAGTGCTAGCGGTCGTCAGATCGTCACTGAAGCTTTCTTT.

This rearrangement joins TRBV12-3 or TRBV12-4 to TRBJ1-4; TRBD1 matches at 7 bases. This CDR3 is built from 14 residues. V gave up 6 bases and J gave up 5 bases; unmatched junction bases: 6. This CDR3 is CASSTQGRNEKLFF. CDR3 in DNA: TGTGCCAGCAGCACACAGGGGAGGAATGAAAAACTGTTTTTT.

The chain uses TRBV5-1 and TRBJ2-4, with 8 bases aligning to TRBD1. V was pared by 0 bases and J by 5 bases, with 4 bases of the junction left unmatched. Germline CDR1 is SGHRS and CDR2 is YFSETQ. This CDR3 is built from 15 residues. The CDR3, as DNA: TGCGCCAGCAGCTTGGCCCAGGGGGCTCAAAACATTCAGTACTTC. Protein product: CASSLAQGAQNIQYF.

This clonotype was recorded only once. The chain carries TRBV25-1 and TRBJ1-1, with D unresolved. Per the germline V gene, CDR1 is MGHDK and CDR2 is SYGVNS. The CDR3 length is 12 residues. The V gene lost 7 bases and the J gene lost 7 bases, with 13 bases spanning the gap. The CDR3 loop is CASKDPALEAFF. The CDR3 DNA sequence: TGTGCCAGCAAGGACCCGGCTCTTGAAGCTTTCTTT.

The CDR3 reads CASSSPRGAGGTDTQYF. The CDR3 bases are TGTGCCAGCAGCTCACCCAGGGGGGCCGGAGGCACAGATACGCAGTATTTT. The rearrangement joins TRBV5-5 to TRBJ2-3; possible D gene TRBD1, 7 bases. Germline lookup yields CDR1 SGHKS and CDR2 YYEKEE (reference sequence). The V end was cut by 3 bases, the J end by 1 base, with 18 bases between. The CDR3 is 17 residues long.

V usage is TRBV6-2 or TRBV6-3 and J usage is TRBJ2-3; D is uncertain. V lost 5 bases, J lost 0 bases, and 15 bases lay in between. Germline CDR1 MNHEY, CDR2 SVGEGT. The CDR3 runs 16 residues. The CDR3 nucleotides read TGTGCCAGCAGTCCCAATGACGGCCCTAGCACAGATACGCAGTATTTT. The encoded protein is CASSPNDGPSTDTQYF.

The CDR3 coding sequence is TGTGCCAGCAGCTCCCTTCCGGGACAGCCAATACCGAGGCAGTTCTTC. As protein: CASSSLPGQPIPRQFF. The genes are TRBV7-2 and TRBJ2-1; 7 positions match TRBD1. This CDR3 spans 16 amino acids. Germline V gene lookup returns CDR1 SGHTA and CDR2 FQGNSA. The J segment lost 12 bases and the V segment lost 4 bases, leaving 18 bases of the junction unmatched.

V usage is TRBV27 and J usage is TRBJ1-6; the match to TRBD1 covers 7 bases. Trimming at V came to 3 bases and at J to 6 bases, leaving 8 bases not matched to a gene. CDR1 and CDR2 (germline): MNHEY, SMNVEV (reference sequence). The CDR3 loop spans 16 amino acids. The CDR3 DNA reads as TGTGCCAGCAGTTTCCTAGACAGGGCCGTTAATTCACCCCTCCACTTT. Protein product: CASSFLDRAVNSPLHF.

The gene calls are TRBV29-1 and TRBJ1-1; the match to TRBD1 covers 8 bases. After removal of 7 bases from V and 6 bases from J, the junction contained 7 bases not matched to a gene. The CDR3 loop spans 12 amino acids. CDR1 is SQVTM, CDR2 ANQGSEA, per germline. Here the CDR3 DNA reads TGCAGCGCAAGGACAGGGTGGCCTGAAGCTTTCTTT. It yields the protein CSARTGWPEAFF.

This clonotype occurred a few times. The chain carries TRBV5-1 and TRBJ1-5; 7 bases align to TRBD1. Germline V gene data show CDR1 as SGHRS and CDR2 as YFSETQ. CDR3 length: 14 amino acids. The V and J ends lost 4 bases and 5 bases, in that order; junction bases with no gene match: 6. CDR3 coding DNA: TGCGCCAGCAGCGCCGGGACAGCTGATCAGCCCCAGCATTTT. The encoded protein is CASSAGTADQPQHF.

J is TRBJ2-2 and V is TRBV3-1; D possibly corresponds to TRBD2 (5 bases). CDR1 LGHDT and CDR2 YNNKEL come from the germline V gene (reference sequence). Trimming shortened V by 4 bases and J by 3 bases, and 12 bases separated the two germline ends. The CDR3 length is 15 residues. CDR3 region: CASSPAGGYTGELFF. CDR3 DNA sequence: TGTGCCAGCAGCCCTGCTGGCGGGTACACCGGGGAGCTGTTTTTT.

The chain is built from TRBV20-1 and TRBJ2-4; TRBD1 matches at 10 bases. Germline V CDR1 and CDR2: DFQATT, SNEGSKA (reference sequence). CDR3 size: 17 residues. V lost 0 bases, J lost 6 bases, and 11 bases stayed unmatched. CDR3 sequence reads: CSARDTYRQGALNIQYF. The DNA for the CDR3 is TGCAGTGCTAGAGATACCTATCGACAGGGGGCATTAAACATTCAGTACTTC.

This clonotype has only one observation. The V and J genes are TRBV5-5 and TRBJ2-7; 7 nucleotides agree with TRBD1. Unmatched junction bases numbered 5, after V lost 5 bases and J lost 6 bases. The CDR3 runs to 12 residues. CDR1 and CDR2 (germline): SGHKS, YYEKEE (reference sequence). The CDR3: CASSYDRVEQYF. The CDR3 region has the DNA TGTGCCAGCAGTTATGACAGGGTCGAGCAGTACTTC.